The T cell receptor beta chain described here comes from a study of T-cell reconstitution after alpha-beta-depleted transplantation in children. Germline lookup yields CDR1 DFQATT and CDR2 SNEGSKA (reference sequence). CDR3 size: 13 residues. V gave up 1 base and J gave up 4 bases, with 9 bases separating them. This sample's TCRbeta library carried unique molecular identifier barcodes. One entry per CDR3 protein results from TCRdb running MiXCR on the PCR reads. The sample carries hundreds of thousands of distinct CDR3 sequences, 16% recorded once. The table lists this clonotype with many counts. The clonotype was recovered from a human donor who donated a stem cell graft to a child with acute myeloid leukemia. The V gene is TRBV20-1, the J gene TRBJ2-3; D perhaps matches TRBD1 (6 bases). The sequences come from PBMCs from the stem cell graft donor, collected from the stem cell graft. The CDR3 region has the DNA TGCAGTGCTAGAGCACAGGGCTCAGATACGCAGTATTTT. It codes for CSARAQGSDTQYF.